These 10 T cell receptor beta chains originate from one sample sequenced in a study of blood T cell repertoires in COVID-19. The data were produced by immunoSEQ multiplex PCR, yet TCRdb's version contains in-frame clones alone and is incomplete. The table lists approximately 300,000 clones, around 86% of them singletons. Sequences were obtained from PBMCs or T cells enriched from blood (not recorded which). These receptors came from a woman younger than 30 who had recovered from COVID-19.

V is TRBV12-3 or TRBV12-4 and J is TRBJ1-2; TRBD1 matches at 7 bases. There are 13 residues in the CDR3. The J segment lost 3 bases and the V segment lost 4 bases, leaving 2 bases of the junction unmatched. This CDR3 reads CASSYGTDYGYTF. CDR3 sequence (DNA): TGTGCCAGCAGTTACGGGACAGACTATGGCTACACCTTC.

The rearrangement links TRBV6-6 to TRBJ2-7; TRBD1 might be the D (5 bases). With 0 bases removed from V and 5 bases from J, the gap between germline ends came to 11 bases. In germline, CDR1 is MNHNY, CDR2 SVGAGI (reference sequence). The CDR3 runs 14 residues. CDR3 sequence (DNA): TGTGCCAGCAGTTACTCTCAGGGTACCCACGAGCAGTACTTC. Translation: CASSYSQGTHEQYF.

The rearrangement joins TRBV5-1 to TRBJ2-5; 7 bases fit TRBD1. The ends lost 2 bases at V and 2 bases at J; junction bases unmatched: 9. The CDR3 spans 16 residues. Germline lookup yields CDR1 SGHRS and CDR2 YFSETQ. The CDR3 DNA sequence: TGCGCCAGCAGCTTCGGTCCGGACAGGATACAAGAGACCCAGTACTTC. Residues: CASSFGPDRIQETQYF.

V gene TRBV30 combines with J gene TRBJ1-1; no clear D gene. CDR3 length: 13 residues. Trimming took 0 bases from V and 4 from J, leaving 9 bases between them. Germline lookup yields CDR1 GTSNPN and CDR2 SVGIG (reference sequence). The CDR3 DNA reads as TGTGCCTGGAGTGTCGGTAAATTCACTGAAGCTTTCTTT. This encodes CAWSVGKFTEAFF.

The chain combines TRBV28 with TRBJ1-2; 7 nucleotides align to TRBD1. This CDR3 is 14 amino acids long. Germline CDR1 reads MDHEN; CDR2 reads SYDVKM. V trimming: 5 bases; J trimming: 0 bases; junction bases outside the gene matches: 3. The CDR3 sequence is CASSPGQTNYGYTF. The CDR3 DNA is TGTGCCAGCAGTCCGGGACAGACTAACTATGGCTACACCTTC.

This chain joins TRBV6-5 and TRBJ1-3; 8 bases match TRBD1. The CDR3 has 13 amino acids. With 7 bases clipped from V and 8 bases from J, the junction kept 7 bases outside the gene matches. Germline CDR1 MNHEY, CDR2 SVGAGI. The CDR3 DNA follows: TGTGCCAGCATCGAGTCAGGGGGCTACACCATATATTTT. Residues: CASIESGGYTIYF.

V usage is TRBV15 and J usage is TRBJ1-4; no firm D call. The V gene's germline CDR1 is LNHNV and CDR2 YYDKDF (reference sequence). Trimming took 3 bases from V and 0 from J, leaving 8 bases between them. This CDR3 spans 15 amino acids. CDR3 residues: CATSSDFATNEKLFF. CDR3 DNA sequence: TGTGCCACCAGCAGTGACTTTGCAACTAATGAAAAACTGTTTTTT.

This chain connects TRBV30 to TRBJ2-1; 7 bases are a match to TRBD2. V trimming: 2 bases; J trimming: 11 bases; junction bases outside the gene matches: 6. This CDR3 is 12 amino acids long. Germline loops: CDR1 GTSNPN, CDR2 SVGIG (reference sequence). DNA of the CDR3: TGTGCCTGGAGTTTCAGCGGGAAGAAGCAGTTCTTC. This gives the protein CAWSFSGKKQFF.

The chain combines TRBV19 with TRBJ2-4, with 15 bases fitting TRBD2. The germline gives CDR1 LNHDA, CDR2 SQIVND (reference sequence). The CDR3 loop spans 17 amino acids. Trimming removed 5 bases from V and 2 bases from J; junction bases left unmatched: 4. The CDR3: CASSGLAGGPSKNIQYF. CDR3 bases: TGTGCCAGTAGTGGACTAGCGGGAGGGCCCTCCAAAAACATTCAGTACTTC.

The chain employs TRBV6-1 and TRBJ1-1; the D gene is possibly TRBD1 (5 bases). Germline V gene data show CDR1 as MNHNS and CDR2 as SASEGT. This CDR3 is built from 15 residues. The germline V and J ends were trimmed by 2 bases and 4 bases, with 14 bases remaining between them. The CDR3 coding sequence is TGTGCCAGCAGTGAAAGCGGGGGGGAGGGCACTGAAGCTTTCTTT. This gives the protein CASSESGGEGTEAFF.